A selection of T cell receptor beta chains follows, all from one sample in a study of cytomegalovirus exposure and HLA in healthy donors. Sequencing was performed with immunoSEQ multiplex PCR; in TCRdb, only in-frame clones are kept and a portion is missing. The sample has around 160,000 clones; approximately 78% are singletons. The sample taken for sequencing was PBMCs. These receptors all stem from a male donor in good health and CMV-seropositive. CDR3s include the opening cysteine and the closing phenylalanine or tryptophan. The D gene is left open where the match is weak. Size tells how often a clone was seen (once, few, many) or the class of an expanded clone, and some rows leave it out.

abundance,v_gene,len,d_gene,j_gene,CDR3nt,CDR3aa
.,TRBV18,15,TRBD2,TRBJ2-7,TGTGCCAGCTCGGAAGGACTAGCGGGGACCTACGAGCAGTACTTC,CASSEGLAGTYEQYF
.,TRBV19,17,.,TRBJ1-3,TGTGCCAGTAGTATCCGGACGGCAGGGTGGATGGGAAACACCATATATTTT,CASSIRTAGWMGNTIYF
.,TRBV15,16,TRBD2,TRBJ2-1,TGTGCCACCAGCAGAGGCGGGGCTAGCGGGTACAATGAGCAGTTCTTC,CATSRGGASGYNEQFF
once,TRBV6-5,13,.,TRBJ1-1,TGTGCCAGCAGTTCACCCCATACATCTGAAGCTTTCTTT,CASSSPHTSEAFF
.,TRBV27,15,TRBD2,TRBJ2-1,TGTGCCAGCACCCTTCTAGCGGGACTAAACAATGAGCAGTTCTTC,CASTLLAGLNNEQFF
.,TRBV28,13,TRBD1,TRBJ1-4,TGTGCCAGTATCAGGGGGGTTAATGAAAAACTGTTTTTT,CASIRGVNEKLFF
.,TRBV10-3,13,TRBD2,TRBJ2-7,TGTGCCATCGGGACTAGCGGGAGGAACGAGCAGTACTTC,CAIGTSGRNEQYF
.,TRBV7-8,15,.,TRBJ2-5,TGTGCCAGCAGCCGTATCCCCGGGGTAGGAGAGACCCAGTACTTC,CASSRIPGVGETQYF
.,TRBV4-3,13,.,TRBJ2-7,TGCGCCAGCAGCCGGGACATGTACTACGAGCAGTACTTC,CASSRDMYYEQYF
.,TRBV7-2,16,TRBD2,TRBJ2-7,TGTGCCAGCAGCTTAGAGGCGGGAGGGCCGTTATACGAGCAGTACTTC,CASSLEAGGPLYEQYF
.,TRBV29-1,13,TRBD1,TRBJ1-4,TGCAGCGTCTCACAGGGGGCGGATGAAAAACTGTTTTTT,CSVSQGADEKLFF
.,TRBV6-5,14,TRBD1,TRBJ2-7,TGTGCCAGCAGCAGAGGACAGGGGGCCTACGAGCAGTACTTC,CASSRGQGAYEQYF
.,TRBV28,14,TRBD1,TRBJ2-7,TGTGCCAGCAGACCAGGGGGCAGTTCCTACGAGCAGTACTTC,CASRPGGSSYEQYF
.,TRBV7-9,15,TRBD2,TRBJ2-7,TGTGCCAGCACCCTGTCACTAGCGGGGGCGGGCGAGCAGTACTTC,CASTLSLAGAGEQYF
few,TRBV27,13,.,TRBJ2-7,TGTGCCAGCAGTCCTCCTCCCTCCTACGAGCAGTACTTC,CASSPPPSYEQYF
.,TRBV10-3,16,TRBD1,TRBJ1-1,TGTGCCATCAGTCTATCCTCGACAGGGCCGAACACTGAAGCTTTCTTT,CAISLSSTGPNTEAFF
.,TRBV6-5,15,.,TRBJ1-6,TGTGCCAGCAGTTACGGACAGAACTATAATTCACCCCTCCACTTT,CASSYGQNYNSPLHF
once,TRBV19,12,.,TRBJ1-1,TGTGCCAGTAGTATCTCGGACAGAGAAGCTTTCTTT,CASSISDREAFF
.,TRBV10-1,18,.,TRBJ2-2,TGCGCCAGCAGTGACCAGGATGTTATGAGGTCAGGGGCCGGGGAGCTGTTTTTT,CASSDQDVMRSGAGELFF
.,TRBV7-2,13,.,TRBJ1-2,TGTGCCAGCAGCCCGGACAGAAACTATGGCTACACCTTC,CASSPDRNYGYTF
.,TRBV30,11,.,TRBJ1-6,TGTGCCTGGACAGATAATTCACCCCTCCACTTT,CAWTDNSPLHF
.,TRBV7-2,12,.,TRBJ2-7,TGTGCCAGCAGCTCCGGGTTAGGTCGTTTTTACTTC,CASSSGLGRFYF
once,TRBV6-5,13,.,TRBJ2-7,TGTGCCAGCAGTTTGACAAGCTCCTACGAGCAGTACTTC,CASSLTSSYEQYF
once,TRBV7-9,14,.,TRBJ2-3,TGTGCCAGCAGCCAGTCCCAGATTTCAGATACGCAGTATTTT,CASSQSQISDTQYF
.,TRBV4-3,15,.,TRBJ1-2,TGCGCCAGCAGCCAAGATCGAGGCGCGGGGAATGGCTACACCTTC,CASSQDRGAGNGYTF
few,TRBV28,15,TRBD1,TRBJ1-5,TGTGCCACCAAACAGGGGGCGAGCAGCAATCAGCCCCAGCATTTT,CATKQGASSNQPQHF
.,TRBV28,12,.,TRBJ1-1,TGTGCCAGCAGTTTTGAGCGGTCTGAAGCTTTCTTT,CASSFERSEAFF
.,TRBV5-1,15,TRBD2,TRBJ2-5,TGCGCCAGCAGCTTCGGGACTAGCGGGGAAGAGACCCAGTACTTC,CASSFGTSGEETQYF
.,TRBV27,14,.,TRBJ1-1,TGTGCCAGCAGTTTTCAGGGGCCCAACTATGTGGCTTTCTTT,CASSFQGPNYVAFF
few,TRBV4-3,14,TRBD1,TRBJ2-7,TGCGCCAGCAGCCAACGGACAGGGCCCTACGAGCAGTACTTC,CASSQRTGPYEQYF
.,TRBV4-1,18,TRBD2,TRBJ2-5,TGCGCCAGCAGCCCTCGTCCTAGCGGGGACTCCCTCCAAGAGACCCAGTACTTC,CASSPRPSGDSLQETQYF
.,TRBV6-1,17,.,TRBJ2-1,TGTGCCAGCAGTGGGGCCTTCTCGGGAGAAACCTACAATGAGCAGTTCTTC,CASSGAFSGETYNEQFF
.,TRBV9,15,TRBD1,TRBJ2-7,TGTGCCAGCAGTGAGTCCGGGACAGCAAACTACGAGCAGTACTTC,CASSESGTANYEQYF
.,TRBV28,13,TRBD1,TRBJ1-2,TGTGCCAGCAGTTTACCGGACAGGGCTGGCTACACCTTC,CASSLPDRAGYTF
.,TRBV7-6,13,.,TRBJ2-5,TGTGCCAGCAGCTTGGAGGGTCAAGAGACCCAGTACTTC,CASSLEGQETQYF
.,TRBV6-4,13,.,TRBJ1-5,TGTGCCAGCAGCAACGAGGTGGGTCAGCCCCAGCATTTT,CASSNEVGQPQHF
.,TRBV25-1,14,.,TRBJ2-1,TGTGCCAGCAGTGACTACAGGGCCTACAATGAGCAGTTCTTC,CASSDYRAYNEQFF
.,TRBV2,13,.,TRBJ2-3,TGTGCCAGCAAGGACAGTCACACAGATACGCAGTATTTT,CASKDSHTDTQYF
.,TRBV27,12,.,TRBJ1-1,TGTGCCACTGGCCTCGTCGACTCTGAAGCTTTCTTT,CATGLVDSEAFF
.,TRBV5-4,13,TRBD1,TRBJ1-2,TGTGCCAGCAGCCCAGGGGGCGACTATGGCTACACCTTC,CASSPGGDYGYTF